This entry is about one T cell receptor (beta chain). This sample was included in a study of blood T cell repertoires in COVID-19. CDR3 size: 15 residues. The V end was cut by 4 bases, the J end by 3 bases, with 10 bases between. The germline V gene has CDR1 SNHLY and CDR2 FYNNEI. TCRdb keeps only in-frame clones here, not all; method: immunoSEQ multiplex PCR. This table has approximately 150,000 clones, approximately 91% appearing once. Specimen: peripheral blood. This rearrangement joins TRBV2 to TRBJ1-6, with D perhaps TRBD1 (6 bases). The TCR sequence derives from a man in his late teens or twenties with COVID-19, enrolled during active disease. The CDR3 DNA is TGTGCCAGCAGTGGACAGGTCGGCTATAATTCACCCCTCCACTTT. Its translation is CASSGQVGYNSPLHF.